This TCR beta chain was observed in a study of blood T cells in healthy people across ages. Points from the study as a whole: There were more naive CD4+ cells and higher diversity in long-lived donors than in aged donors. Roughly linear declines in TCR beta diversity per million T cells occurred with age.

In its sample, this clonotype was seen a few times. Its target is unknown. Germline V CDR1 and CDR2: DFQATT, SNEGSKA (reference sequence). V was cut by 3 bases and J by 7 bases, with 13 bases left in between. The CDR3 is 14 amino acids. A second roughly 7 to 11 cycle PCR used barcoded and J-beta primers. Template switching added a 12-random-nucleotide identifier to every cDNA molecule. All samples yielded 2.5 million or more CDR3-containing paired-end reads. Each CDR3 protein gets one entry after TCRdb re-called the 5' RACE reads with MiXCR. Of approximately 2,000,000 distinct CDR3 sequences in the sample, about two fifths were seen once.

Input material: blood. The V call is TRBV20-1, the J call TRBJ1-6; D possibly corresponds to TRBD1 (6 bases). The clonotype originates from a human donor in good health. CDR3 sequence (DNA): TGCAGTGCTAGTTACCAGGGGCTAAATTCACCCCTCCACTTT. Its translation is CSASYQGLNSPLHF.